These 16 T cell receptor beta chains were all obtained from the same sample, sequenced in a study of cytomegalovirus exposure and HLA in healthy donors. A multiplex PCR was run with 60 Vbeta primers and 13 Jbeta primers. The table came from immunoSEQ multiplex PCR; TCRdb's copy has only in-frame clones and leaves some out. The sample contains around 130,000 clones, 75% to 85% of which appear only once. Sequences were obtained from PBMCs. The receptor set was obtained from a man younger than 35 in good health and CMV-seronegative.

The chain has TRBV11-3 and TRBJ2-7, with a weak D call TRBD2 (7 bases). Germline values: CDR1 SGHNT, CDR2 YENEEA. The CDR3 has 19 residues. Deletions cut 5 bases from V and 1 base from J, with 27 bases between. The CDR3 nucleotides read TGTGCCAGCAGCGCAAATAGGGGGAGGGAGGACTTTCCTTCCTACGAGCAGTACTTC. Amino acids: CASSANRGREDFPSYEQYF.

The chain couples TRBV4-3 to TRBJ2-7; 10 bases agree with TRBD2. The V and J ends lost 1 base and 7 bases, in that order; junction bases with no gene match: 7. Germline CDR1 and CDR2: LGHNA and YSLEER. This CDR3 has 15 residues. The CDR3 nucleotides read TGCGCCAGCAGCCAAGGGACTAGCGGTTCGTTAGAGCAGTACTTC. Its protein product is CASSQGTSGSLEQYF.

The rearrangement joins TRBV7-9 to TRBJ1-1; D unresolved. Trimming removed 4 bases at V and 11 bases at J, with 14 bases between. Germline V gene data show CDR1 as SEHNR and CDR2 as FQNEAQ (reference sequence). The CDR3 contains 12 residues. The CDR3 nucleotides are TGTGCCAGCAGCTCGCGCCCCCTTCGCGCTTTCTTT. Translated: CASSSRPLRAFF.

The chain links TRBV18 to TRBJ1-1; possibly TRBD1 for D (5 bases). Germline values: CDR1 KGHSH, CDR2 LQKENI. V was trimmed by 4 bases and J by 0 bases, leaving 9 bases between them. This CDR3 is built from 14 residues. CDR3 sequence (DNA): TGTGCCAGCTCACAAGACAGATTGAACACTGAAGCTTTCTTT. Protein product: CASSQDRLNTEAFF.

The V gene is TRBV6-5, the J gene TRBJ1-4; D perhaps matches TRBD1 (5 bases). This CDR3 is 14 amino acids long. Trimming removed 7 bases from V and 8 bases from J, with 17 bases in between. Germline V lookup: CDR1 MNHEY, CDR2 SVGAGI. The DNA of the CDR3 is TGTGCCAGCAAACCTGGGACCGGGAGAGAAAAACTGTTTTTT. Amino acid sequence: CASKPGTGREKLFF.

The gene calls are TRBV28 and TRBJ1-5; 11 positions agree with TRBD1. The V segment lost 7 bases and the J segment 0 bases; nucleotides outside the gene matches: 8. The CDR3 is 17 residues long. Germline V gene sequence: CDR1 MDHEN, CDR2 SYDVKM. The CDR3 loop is CASIRDRGIYSNQPQHF. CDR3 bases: TGTGCCAGCATCAGGGACAGGGGGATTTATAGCAATCAGCCCCAGCATTTT.

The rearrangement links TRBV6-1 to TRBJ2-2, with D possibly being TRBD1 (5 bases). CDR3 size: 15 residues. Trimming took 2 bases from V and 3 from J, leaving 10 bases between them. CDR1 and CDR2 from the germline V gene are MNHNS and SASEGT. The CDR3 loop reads CASSEQGRDTGELFF. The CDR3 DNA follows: TGTGCCAGCAGTGAACAGGGTAGGGACACCGGGGAGCTGTTTTTT.

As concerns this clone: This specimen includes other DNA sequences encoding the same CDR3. For the CDR3, the DNA is TGTGCCAGCACCCATTCGGGGGGCGCGGGGGGTGGAGCCAACGTCCTGACTTTC. Residues: CASTHSGGAGGGANVLTF. The rearrangement links TRBV7-9 to TRBJ2-6; TRBD2 aligns across 8 bases. CDR3 length equals 18 residues. Germline-derived CDR1 and CDR2 are SEHNR and FQNEAQ (reference sequence). The junction had 18 bases not matched to a gene; V was cut back by 7 bases and J by 7 bases.

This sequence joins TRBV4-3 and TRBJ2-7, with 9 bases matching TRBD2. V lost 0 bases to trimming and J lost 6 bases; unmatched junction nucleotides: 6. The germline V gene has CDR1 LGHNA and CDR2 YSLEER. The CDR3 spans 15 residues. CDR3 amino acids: CASSQDSGLAFEQYF. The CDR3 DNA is TGCGCCAGCAGCCAAGATTCGGGACTAGCTTTCGAGCAGTACTTC.

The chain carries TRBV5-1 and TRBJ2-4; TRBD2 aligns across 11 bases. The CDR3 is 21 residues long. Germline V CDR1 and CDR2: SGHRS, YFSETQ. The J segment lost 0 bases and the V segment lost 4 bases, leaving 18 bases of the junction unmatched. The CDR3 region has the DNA TGCGCCAGCAGCGCGGGGATCGGGGGACTAGCGGAAATTATAGCCAAAAACATTCAGTACTTC. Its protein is CASSAGIGGLAEIIAKNIQYF. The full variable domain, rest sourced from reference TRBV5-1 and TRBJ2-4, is KAGVTQTPRYLIKTRGQQVTLSCSPISGHRSVSWYQQTPGQGLQFLFEYFSETQRNKGNFPGRFSGRQFSNSRSEMNVSTLELGDSALYLCASSAGIGGLAEIIAKNIQYFGAGTRLSVL.

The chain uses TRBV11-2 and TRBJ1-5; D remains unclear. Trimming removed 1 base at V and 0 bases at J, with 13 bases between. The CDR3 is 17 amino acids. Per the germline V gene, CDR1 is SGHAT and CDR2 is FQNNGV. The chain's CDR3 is CASSLGARTHSNQPQHF. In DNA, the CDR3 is TGTGCCAGCAGCTTAGGAGCCCGGACTCATAGCAATCAGCCCCAGCATTTT.

CDR3 bases: TGTGCCTGGGCCCCCTGGTTAGAGGGCGAGCAGTACTTC. This translates into CAWAPWLEGEQYF. This rearrangement joins TRBV30 to TRBJ2-7, with D maybe TRBD2 (5 bases). This CDR3 region has 13 residues. V lost 5 bases, J lost 6 bases, and 17 bases lay in between. The germline gives CDR1 GTSNPN, CDR2 SVGIG (reference sequence).

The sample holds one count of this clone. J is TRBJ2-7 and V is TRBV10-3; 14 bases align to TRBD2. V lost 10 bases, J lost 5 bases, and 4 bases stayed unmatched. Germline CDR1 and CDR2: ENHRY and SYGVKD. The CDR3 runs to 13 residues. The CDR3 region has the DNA TGTGCCACCGGGACTAGCGGGAGAAACGAGCAGTACGTC. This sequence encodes CATGTSGRNEQYV.

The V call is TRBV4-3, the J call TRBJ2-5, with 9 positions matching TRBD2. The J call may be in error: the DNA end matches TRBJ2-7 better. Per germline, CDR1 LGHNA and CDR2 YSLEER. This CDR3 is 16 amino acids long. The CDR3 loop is CASSHIGGRAFYEQYF. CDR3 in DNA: TGCGCCAGCAGCCATATTGGCGGGAGGGCCTTCTACGAGCAGTACTTC.

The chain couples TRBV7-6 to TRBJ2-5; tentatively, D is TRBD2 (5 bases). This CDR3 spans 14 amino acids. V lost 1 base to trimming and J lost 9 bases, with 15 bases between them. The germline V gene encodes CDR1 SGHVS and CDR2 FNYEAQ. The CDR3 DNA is TGTGCCAGCAGCTTAGTCGTCTCACCCGGGGCCCAGTACTTC. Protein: CASSLVVSPGAQYF.

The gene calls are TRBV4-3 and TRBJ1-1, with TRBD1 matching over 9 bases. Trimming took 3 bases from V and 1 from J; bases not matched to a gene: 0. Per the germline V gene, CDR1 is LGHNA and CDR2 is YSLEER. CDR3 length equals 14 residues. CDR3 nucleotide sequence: TGCGCCAGCAGCCAGGACAGGGGGAACACTGAAGCTTTCTTT. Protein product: CASSQDRGNTEAFF.